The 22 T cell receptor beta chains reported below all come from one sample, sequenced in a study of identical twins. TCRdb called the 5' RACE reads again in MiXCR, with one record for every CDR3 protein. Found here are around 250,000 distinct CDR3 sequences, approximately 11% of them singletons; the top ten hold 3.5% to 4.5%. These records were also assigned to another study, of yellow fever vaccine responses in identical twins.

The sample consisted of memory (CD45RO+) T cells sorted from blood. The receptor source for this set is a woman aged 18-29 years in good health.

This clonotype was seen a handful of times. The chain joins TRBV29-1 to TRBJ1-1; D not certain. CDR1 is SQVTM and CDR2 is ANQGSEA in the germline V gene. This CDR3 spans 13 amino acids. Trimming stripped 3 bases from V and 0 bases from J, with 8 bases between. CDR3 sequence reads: CSVEGAVNTEAFF. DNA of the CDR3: TGCAGCGTTGAGGGAGCTGTGAACACTGAAGCTTTCTTT. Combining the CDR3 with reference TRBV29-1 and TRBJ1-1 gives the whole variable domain SAVISQKPSRDICQRGTSLTIQCQVDSQVTMMFWYRQQPGQSLTLIATANQGSEATYESGFVIDKFPISRPNLTFSTLTVSNMSPEDSSIYLCSVEGAVNTEAFFGQGTRLTVV.

CDR3 loop: CASSRTSGMNTEAFF. CDR3 in DNA: TGTGCCAGCAGCCGGACATCTGGGATGAACACTGAAGCTTTCTTT. The chain recombines TRBV11-2 with TRBJ1-1; D is perhaps TRBD1 (5 bases). This CDR3 has 15 amino acids. V was clipped by 5 bases and J by 0 bases, with 13 bases between them. Germline-derived CDR1 and CDR2 are SGHAT and FQNNGV.

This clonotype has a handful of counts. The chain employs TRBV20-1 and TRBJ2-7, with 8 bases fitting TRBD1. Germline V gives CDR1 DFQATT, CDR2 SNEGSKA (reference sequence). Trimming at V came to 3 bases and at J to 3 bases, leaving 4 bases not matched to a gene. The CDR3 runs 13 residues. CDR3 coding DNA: TGCAGTGCTAGGGACAGGGCCTTCTACGAGCAGTACTTC. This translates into CSARDRAFYEQYF.

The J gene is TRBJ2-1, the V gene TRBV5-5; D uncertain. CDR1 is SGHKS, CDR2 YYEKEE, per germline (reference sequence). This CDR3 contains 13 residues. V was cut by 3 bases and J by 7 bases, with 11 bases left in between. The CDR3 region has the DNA TGTGCCAGCAGCTCCCCAGTTGGAAATGAGCAGTTCTTC. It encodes CASSSPVGNEQFF.

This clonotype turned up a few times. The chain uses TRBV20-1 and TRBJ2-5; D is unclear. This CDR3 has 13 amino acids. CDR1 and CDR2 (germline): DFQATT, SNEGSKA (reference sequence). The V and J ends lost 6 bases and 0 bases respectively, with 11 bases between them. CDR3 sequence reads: CSAIDTYQETQYF. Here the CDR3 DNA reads TGCAGTGCCATTGACACGTACCAAGAGACCCAGTACTTC.

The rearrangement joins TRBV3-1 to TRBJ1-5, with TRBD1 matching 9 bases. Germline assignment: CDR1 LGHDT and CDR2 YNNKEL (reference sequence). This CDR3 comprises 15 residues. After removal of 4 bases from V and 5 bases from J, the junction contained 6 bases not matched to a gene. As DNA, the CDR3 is TGTGCCAGCAGCCTTACAGGGGGCACGGATCAGCCCCAGCATTTT. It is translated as CASSLTGGTDQPQHF.

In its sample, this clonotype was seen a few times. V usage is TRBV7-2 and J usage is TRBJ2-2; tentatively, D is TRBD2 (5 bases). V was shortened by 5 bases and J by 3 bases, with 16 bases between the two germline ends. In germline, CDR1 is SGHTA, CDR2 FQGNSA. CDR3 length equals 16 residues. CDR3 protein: CASSTGRGSYTGELFF. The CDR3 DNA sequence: TGTGCCAGCAGCACCGGTCGGGGATCCTACACCGGGGAGCTGTTTTTT.

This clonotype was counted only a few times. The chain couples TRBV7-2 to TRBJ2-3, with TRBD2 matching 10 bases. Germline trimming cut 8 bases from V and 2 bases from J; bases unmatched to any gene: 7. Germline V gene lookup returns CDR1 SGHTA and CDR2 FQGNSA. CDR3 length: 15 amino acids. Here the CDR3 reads CASGPSGGFTDTQYF. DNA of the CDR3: TGTGCCAGCGGACCTAGCGGGGGCTTCACAGATACGCAGTATTTT.

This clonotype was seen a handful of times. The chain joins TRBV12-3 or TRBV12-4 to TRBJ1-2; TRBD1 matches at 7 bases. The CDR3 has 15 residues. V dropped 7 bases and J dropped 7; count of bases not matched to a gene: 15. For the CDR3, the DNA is TGTGCCAGCACAGCCGGGTTTACAGGGGCGAGTGGCTACACCTTC. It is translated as CASTAGFTGASGYTF.

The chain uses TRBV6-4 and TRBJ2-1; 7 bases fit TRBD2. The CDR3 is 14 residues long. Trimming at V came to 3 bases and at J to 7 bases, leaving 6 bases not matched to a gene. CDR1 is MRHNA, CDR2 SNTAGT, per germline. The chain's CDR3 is CASSEGGGRNEQFF. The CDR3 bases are TGTGCCAGCAGTGAGGGGGGGGGGAGGAATGAGCAGTTCTTC.

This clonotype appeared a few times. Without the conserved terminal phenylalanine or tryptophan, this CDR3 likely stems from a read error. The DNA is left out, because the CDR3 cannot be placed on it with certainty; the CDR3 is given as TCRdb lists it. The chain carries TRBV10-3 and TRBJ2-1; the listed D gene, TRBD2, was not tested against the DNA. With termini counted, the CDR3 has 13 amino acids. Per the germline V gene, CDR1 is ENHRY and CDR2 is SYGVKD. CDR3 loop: CAISDSSGRLIFD.

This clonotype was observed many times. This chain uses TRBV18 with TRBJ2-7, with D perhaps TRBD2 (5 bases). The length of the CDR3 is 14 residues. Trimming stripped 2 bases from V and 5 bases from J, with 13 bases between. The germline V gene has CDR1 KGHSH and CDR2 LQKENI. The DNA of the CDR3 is TGTGCCAGCTCACCAATGGCAACGGGAAACGAGCAGTACTTC. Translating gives CASSPMATGNEQYF.

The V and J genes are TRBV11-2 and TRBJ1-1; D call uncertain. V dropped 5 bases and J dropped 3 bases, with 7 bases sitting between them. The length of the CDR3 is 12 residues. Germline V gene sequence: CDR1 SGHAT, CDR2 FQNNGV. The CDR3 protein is CASSLEYTEAFF. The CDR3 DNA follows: TGTGCCAGCAGCCTCGAGTACACTGAAGCTTTCTTT.

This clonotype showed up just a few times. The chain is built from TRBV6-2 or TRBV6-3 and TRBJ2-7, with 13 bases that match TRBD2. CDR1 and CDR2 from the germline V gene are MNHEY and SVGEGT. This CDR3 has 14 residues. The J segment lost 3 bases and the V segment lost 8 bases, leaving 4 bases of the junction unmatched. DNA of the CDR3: TGTGCCAGCCTGCGGACTAGCGGGAGCTACGAGCAGTACTTC. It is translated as CASLRTSGSYEQYF.

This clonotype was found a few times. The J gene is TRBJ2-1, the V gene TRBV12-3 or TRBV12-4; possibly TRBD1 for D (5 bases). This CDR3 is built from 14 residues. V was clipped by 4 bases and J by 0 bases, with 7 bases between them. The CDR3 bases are TGTGCCAGCAGTTCAGGGTACTCCTACAATGAGCAGTTCTTC. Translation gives CASSSGYSYNEQFF.

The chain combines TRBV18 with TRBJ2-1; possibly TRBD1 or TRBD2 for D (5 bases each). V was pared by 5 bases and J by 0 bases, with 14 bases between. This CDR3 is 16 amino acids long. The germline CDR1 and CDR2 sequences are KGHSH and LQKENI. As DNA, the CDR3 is TGTGCCAGCTCATCATCGGGGCAGAGCTCCTACAATGAGCAGTTCTTC. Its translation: CASSSSGQSSYNEQFF.

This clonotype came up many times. CDR3 residues: CASSFGVGQPQHF. DNA for the CDR3: TGTGCCAGCAGTTTCGGGGTAGGGCAGCCCCAGCATTTT. The chain recombines TRBV12-3 or TRBV12-4 with TRBJ1-5, with no clear D. Trimming took off 3 bases at V and 7 bases at J, with 10 bases between the two ends. The CDR3 loop spans 13 amino acids.

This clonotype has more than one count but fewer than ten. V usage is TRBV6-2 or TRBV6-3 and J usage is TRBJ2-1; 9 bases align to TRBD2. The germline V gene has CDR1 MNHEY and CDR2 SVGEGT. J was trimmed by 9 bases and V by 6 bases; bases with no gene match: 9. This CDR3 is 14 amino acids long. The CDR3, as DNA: TGTGCCAGCAGGGTTAGCGGGGGACGGGGTGAGCAGTTCTTC. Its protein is CASRVSGGRGEQFF.

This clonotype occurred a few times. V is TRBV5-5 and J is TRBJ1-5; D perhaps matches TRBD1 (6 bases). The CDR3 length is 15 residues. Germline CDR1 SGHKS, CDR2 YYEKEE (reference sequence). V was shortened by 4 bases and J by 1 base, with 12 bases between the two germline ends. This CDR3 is CASSLVDSSNQPQHF. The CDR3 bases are TGTGCCAGCAGCCTGGTGGACAGCAGCAATCAGCCCCAGCATTTT.

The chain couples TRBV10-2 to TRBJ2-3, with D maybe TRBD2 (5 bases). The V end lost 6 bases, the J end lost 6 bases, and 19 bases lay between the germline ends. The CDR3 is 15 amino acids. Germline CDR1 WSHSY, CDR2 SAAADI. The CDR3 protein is CASRKFRAPGDTQYF. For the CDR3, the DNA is TGCGCCAGCAGAAAATTCCGGGCCCCGGGGGATACGCAGTATTTT.

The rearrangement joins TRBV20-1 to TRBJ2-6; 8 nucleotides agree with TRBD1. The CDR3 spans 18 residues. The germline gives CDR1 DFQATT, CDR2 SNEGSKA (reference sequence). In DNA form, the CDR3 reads TGCACCCGAGAGCAGGGGCGGGACAGGTACTCTGGGGCCAACGTCCTGACTTTC. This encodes CTREQGRDRYSGANVLTF.

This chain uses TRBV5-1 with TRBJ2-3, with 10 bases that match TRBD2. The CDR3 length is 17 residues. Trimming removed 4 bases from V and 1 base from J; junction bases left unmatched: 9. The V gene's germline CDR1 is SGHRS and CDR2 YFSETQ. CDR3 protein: CASSRTPSGRGTDTQYF. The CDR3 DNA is TGCGCCAGCAGCCGTACTCCAAGCGGGAGGGGCACAGATACGCAGTATTTT.